The next 24 T cell receptor beta chains were all read from a single sample in a study of T cell responses to AZD1222 COVID-19 vaccine. Sequencing was performed with immunoSEQ multiplex PCR; in TCRdb, only in-frame clones are kept and a portion is missing. The sample has around 150,000 clones; over 85% are singletons. Here the sequenced sample was peripheral blood, taken 28 days after the second AZD1222 dose. The receptors originated from an adult who received the AZD1222 COVID-19 vaccine.

J is TRBJ2-3 and V is TRBV19, with D possibly TRBD1 on 5 matching bases. The CDR3 spans 15 residues. Germline loops: CDR1 LNHDA, CDR2 SQIVND (reference sequence). V was cut by 2 bases and J by 1 base, with 10 bases left in between. The CDR3: CASSIWGRGTDTQYF. The CDR3 DNA follows: TGTGCCAGTAGTATATGGGGCAGGGGCACAGATACGCAGTATTTT.

This clone has only one observation. The chain carries TRBV30 and TRBJ1-6; D ambiguous. This CDR3 is built from 14 residues. The germline V gene encodes CDR1 GTSNPN and CDR2 SVGIG (reference sequence). V lost 2 bases and J 8 bases, leaving 13 bases between the germline ends. CDR3 region: CAWSTETIHSPLHF. CDR3 coding DNA: TGTGCCTGGAGTACCGAGACGATTCATTCACCCCTCCACTTT. The full variable domain, its missing parts supplied by reference TRBV30 and TRBJ1-6, is SQTIHQWPATLVQPVGSPLSLECTVEGTSNPNLYWYRQAAGRGLQLLFYSVGIGQISSEVPQNLSASRPQDRQFILSSKKLLLSDSGFYLCAWSTETIHSPLHFGNGTRLTVT.

The genes are TRBV19 and TRBJ1-1, with 7 bases fitting TRBD1. J was trimmed by 4 bases and V by 4 bases; bases with no gene match: 6. Germline V lookup: CDR1 LNHDA, CDR2 SQIVND (reference sequence). The CDR3 runs to 14 residues. The CDR3 DNA reads TGTGCCAGTAGTAAGGACAGGTGGGGCACTGAAGCTTTCTTT. Its protein is CASSKDRWGTEAFF.

V usage is TRBV6-6 and J usage is TRBJ1-4; D remains ambiguous. Germline CDR1 and CDR2: MNHNY and SVGAGI (reference sequence). This CDR3 spans 16 amino acids. V lost 8 bases, J lost 4 bases, and 20 bases lay in between. CDR3 amino acids: CASRLSAREGNEKLFF. CDR3 bases: TGTGCCAGCCGACTCTCGGCCCGGGAGGGTAATGAAAAACTGTTTTTT.

The rearrangement links TRBV13 to TRBJ1-2, with 7 bases that match TRBD1. The V segment lost 0 bases and the J segment 4 bases; nucleotides outside the gene matches: 5. Germline values: CDR1 PRHDT, CDR2 FYEKMQ (reference sequence). The CDR3 covers 15 residues. The CDR3 DNA follows: TGTGCCAGCAGCTTAGGCAGGGACAGCGCCTATGGCTACACCTTC. It encodes CASSLGRDSAYGYTF. Looking up the rest from reference TRBV13 and TRBJ1-2 gives the full variable domain: AAGVIQSPRHLIKEKRETATLKCYPIPRHDTVYWYQQGPGQDPQFLISFYEKMQSDKGSIPDRFSAQQFSDYHSELNMSSLELGDSALYFCASSLGRDSAYGYTFGSGTRLTVV.

The rearrangement links TRBV30 to TRBJ1-6; D uncertain. V gave up 3 bases and J gave up 6 bases, with 12 bases separating them. Germline V gene sequence: CDR1 GTSNPN, CDR2 SVGIG (reference sequence). The CDR3 loop spans 14 amino acids. CDR3 nucleotide sequence: TGTGCCTGGAGGACTTTGAGGATTAATTCACCCCTCCACTTT. This encodes CAWRTLRINSPLHF.

The chain combines TRBV7-9 with TRBJ2-1, with D unclear. CDR3 length equals 16 residues. Trimming took off 1 base at V and 2 bases at J, with 12 bases between the two ends. Germline V gene data show CDR1 as SEHNR and CDR2 as FQNEAQ (reference sequence). CDR3 residues: CASSLGWRRAYNEQFF. The CDR3 DNA is TGTGCCAGCAGCTTAGGTTGGCGCCGGGCCTACAATGAGCAGTTCTTC.

V and J are TRBV10-3 and TRBJ1-1; 7 nucleotides match TRBD1. The CDR3 runs to 13 residues. Germline V gene sequence: CDR1 ENHRY, CDR2 SYGVKD. The ends lost 2 bases at V and 3 bases at J; junction bases unmatched: 0. The CDR3 DNA reads as TGTGCCATCAGTGAGGACAGGGACACTGAAGCTTTCTTT. Its translation is CAISEDRDTEAFF.

V gene TRBV7-3 combines with J gene TRBJ2-2; 9 nucleotides align to TRBD2. The V gene end was trimmed by 6 bases and the J gene end by 1 base; junction bases not matched to a gene: 6. The CDR3 runs to 16 residues. Per the germline V gene, CDR1 is SGHTA and CDR2 is FQGTGA. DNA for the CDR3: TGTGCCAGCAGAGATACTAGCGGGCTGAACACCGGGGAGCTGTTTTTT. Its protein is CASRDTSGLNTGELFF.

The chain joins TRBV27 to TRBJ1-2, with 10 bases that match TRBD1. After removal of 4 bases from V and 7 bases from J, the junction contained 6 bases not matched to a gene. CDR3 length equals 14 residues. Germline V gives CDR1 MNHEY, CDR2 SMNVEV (reference sequence). In nucleotides, the CDR3 is TGTGCCAGCAGTTACCAGGGACAGGGGTCTGGCTACACCTTC. Protein product: CASSYQGQGSGYTF.

The rearrangement uses TRBV2 and TRBJ1-3; D gene ambiguous. V gave up 6 bases and J gave up 4 bases, with 10 bases separating them. Germline V gene data show CDR1 as SNHLY and CDR2 as FYNNEI. This CDR3 comprises 13 residues. The CDR3 loop reads CASRVFEGNTIYF. The CDR3, as DNA: TGTGCCAGCAGGGTTTTTGAAGGAAACACCATATATTTT.

The table lists this clone with a count of one. The chain couples TRBV30 to TRBJ2-4; 10 bases align to TRBD1. Per the germline V gene, CDR1 is GTSNPN and CDR2 is SVGIG (reference sequence). The CDR3 extends over 11 amino acids. After removal of 5 bases from V and 8 bases from J, the junction contained 0 bases not matched to a gene. The CDR3 sequence: CAWGQGDIQYF. Here the CDR3 DNA reads TGTGCCTGGGGACAGGGGGACATTCAGTACTTC.

The chain combines TRBV9 with TRBJ2-2; D remains ambiguous. Germline CDR1 is SGDLS and CDR2 is YYNGEE. CDR3 length: 13 residues. The V gene lost 4 bases and the J gene lost 6 bases, with 10 bases spanning the gap. CDR3 sequence (DNA): TGTGCCAGCAGCCCCCGCGGACCCGGGGAGCTGTTTTTT. Amino acid sequence: CASSPRGPGELFF.

The genes are TRBV7-3 and TRBJ1-1; maybe TRBD1 (6 bases). Germline V gives CDR1 SGHTA, CDR2 FQGTGA. Trimming cost V 1 base and J 5 bases, with 17 bases left between them. This CDR3 is 16 amino acids long. The CDR3 protein is CASSLREQGRGTEAFF. In nucleotides, the CDR3 is TGTGCCAGCAGCTTAAGAGAGCAGGGAAGGGGGACTGAAGCTTTCTTT.

This chain joins TRBV30 and TRBJ2-3, with 7 bases aligning to TRBD1. CDR1 is GTSNPN, CDR2 SVGIG, per germline (reference sequence). The CDR3 has 15 residues. Germline trimming cut 5 bases from V and 2 bases from J; bases unmatched to any gene: 10. The CDR3, as DNA: TGTGCCTGGTTGGAACCGACAGGGAACACAGATACGCAGTATTTT. The encoded protein is CAWLEPTGNTDTQYF. The full variable domain, its missing parts supplied by reference TRBV30 and TRBJ2-3, is SQTIHQWPATLVQPVGSPLSLECTVEGTSNPNLYWYRQAAGRGLQLLFYSVGIGQISSEVPQNLSASRPQDRQFILSSKKLLLSDSGFYLCAWLEPTGNTDTQYFGPGTRLTVL.

This chain uses TRBV3-1 (or the pseudogene TRBV3-2) with TRBJ1-2; D perhaps matches TRBD1 (6 bases). The CDR3 consists of 15 residues. The germline V and J ends were trimmed by 0 bases and 8 bases, with 16 bases remaining between them. Germline assignment: CDR1 LGHDT and CDR2 YNNKEL (reference sequence). The DNA for the CDR3 is TGTGCCAGCAGCCAAGATCCCGGACAGACTGGGGGCTACACCTTC. Its translation is CASSQDPGQTGGYTF.

The chain uses TRBV6-5 and TRBJ2-7; D is unresolved. Germline CDR1 MNHEY, CDR2 SVGAGI. Deletions cut 5 bases from V and 2 bases from J, with 13 bases between. This CDR3 is built from 14 residues. CDR3 coding DNA: TGTGCCAGCAGTAGATATACAGAAACCTACGAGCAGTACTTC. Translated, it gives CASSRYTETYEQYF.

The rearrangement links TRBV2 to TRBJ1-5; tentatively, D is TRBD1 (5 bases). This CDR3 has 14 amino acids. V lost 2 bases to trimming and J lost 4 bases, with 9 bases between them. Germline CDR1 and CDR2: SNHLY and FYNNEI. The CDR3 sequence: CASSESQGNQPQHF. The CDR3 DNA is TGTGCCAGCAGTGAATCGCAGGGAAATCAGCCCCAGCATTTT.

The chain carries TRBV5-6 and TRBJ2-1; D is perhaps TRBD2 (6 bases). Trimming cost V 4 bases and J 6 bases, with 23 bases left between them. Germline CDR1 is SGHDT and CDR2 is YYEEEE. The CDR3 consists of 17 residues. Here the CDR3 DNA reads TGTGCCAGCAGCCGAGGTGGGACTTACCCGAACCGCAATGAGCAGTTCTTC. Amino acid sequence: CASSRGGTYPNRNEQFF.

The rearrangement joins TRBV7-2 to TRBJ1-1; D might be TRBD1 (5 bases). With 4 bases removed from V and 0 bases from J, the gap between germline ends came to 12 bases. The CDR3 contains 15 residues. Germline V gene sequence: CDR1 SGHTA, CDR2 FQGNSA. CDR3 region: CASSWGTGLNTEAFF. The CDR3 DNA reads TGTGCCAGCAGCTGGGGTACAGGTTTGAACACTGAAGCTTTCTTT.

The rearrangement links TRBV3-1 (or the pseudogene TRBV3-2) to TRBJ1-5; D is ambiguous. V gave up 0 bases and J gave up 10 bases, with 16 bases separating them. The CDR3 spans 15 residues. Germline V lookup: CDR1 LGHDT, CDR2 YNNKEL (reference sequence). This CDR3 is CASSQDMATFYPQHF. As DNA, the CDR3 is TGTGCCAGCAGCCAAGATATGGCCACCTTTTATCCCCAGCATTTT.

CDR3 sequence reads: CATSRDPVSGLRVWVTEAFF. CDR3 DNA sequence: TGTGCCACCAGCAGAGACCCAGTGTCCGGACTAAGGGTATGGGTGACTGAAGCTTTCTTT. The V call is TRBV15, the J call TRBJ1-1; D is ambiguous. Germline assignment: CDR1 LNHNV and CDR2 YYDKDF (reference sequence). This CDR3 has 20 residues. V was pared by 0 bases and J by 5 bases, with 28 bases between.

This chain uses TRBV3-1 (or the pseudogene TRBV3-2) with TRBJ2-7, with TRBD1 matching over 9 bases. This CDR3 contains 15 residues. The junction had 9 bases not matched to a gene; V was cut back by 3 bases and J by 6 bases. Germline V CDR1 and CDR2: LGHDT, YNNKEL (reference sequence). The CDR3 here is CASSHGRDRVSEQYF. The CDR3 DNA reads TGTGCCAGCAGCCACGGCCGGGACAGGGTTTCCGAGCAGTACTTC.

The chain links TRBV5-6 to TRBJ2-7, with a weak D call TRBD2 (5 bases). The CDR3 sequence is 12 residues long. With 0 bases removed from V and 9 bases from J, the gap between germline ends came to 10 bases. Per germline, CDR1 SGHDT and CDR2 YYEEEE. DNA of the CDR3: TGTGCCAGCAGCTTGGGGACTCTAAGGCAGTACTTC. Translating it yields CASSLGTLRQYF.